The next 3 T cell receptor beta chains were all read from a single sample in a study of technical replicates of blood from several donors. TCRdb keeps only in-frame clones here, not all; method: immunoSEQ multiplex PCR. This table has more than 70,000 clones, roughly nine tenths appearing once. Sample: T cells isolated from PBMCs. All receptors derive from a human donor in good health.

The chain recombines TRBV5-1 with TRBJ1-1; a weak D match, TRBD1 (6 bases). V was shortened by 5 bases and J by 0 bases, with 14 bases between the two germline ends. Germline CDR1 and CDR2: SGHRS and YFSETQ. CDR3 size: 15 residues. The CDR3 bases are TGCGCCAGCAGGCTTAGGACAGACATGAACACTGAAGCTTTCTTT. It translates to CASRLRTDMNTEAFF.

The V gene is TRBV10-3, the J gene TRBJ2-3; 14 bases are a match to TRBD2. The trim removed 7 bases at V and 0 bases at J, leaving 12 bases unmatched. The CDR3 runs 19 residues. Germline loops: CDR1 ENHRY, CDR2 SYGVKD. CDR3 sequence (DNA): TGTGCCATCAAACCGGGACTAGCGGGGGACTTAACTAGCACAGATACGCAGTATTTT. Residues: CAIKPGLAGDLTSTDTQYF.

The chain recombines TRBV28 with TRBJ2-7; a possible D gene is TRBD1 (5 bases). Germline values: CDR1 MDHEN, CDR2 SYDVKM. This CDR3 is 16 amino acids long. Trimming took off 4 bases at V and 0 bases at J, with 16 bases between the two ends. The DNA of the CDR3 is TGTGCCAGCAGTTCCCGATGGGAAGGGGACTCCTACGAGCAGTACTTC. This encodes CASSSRWEGDSYEQYF.